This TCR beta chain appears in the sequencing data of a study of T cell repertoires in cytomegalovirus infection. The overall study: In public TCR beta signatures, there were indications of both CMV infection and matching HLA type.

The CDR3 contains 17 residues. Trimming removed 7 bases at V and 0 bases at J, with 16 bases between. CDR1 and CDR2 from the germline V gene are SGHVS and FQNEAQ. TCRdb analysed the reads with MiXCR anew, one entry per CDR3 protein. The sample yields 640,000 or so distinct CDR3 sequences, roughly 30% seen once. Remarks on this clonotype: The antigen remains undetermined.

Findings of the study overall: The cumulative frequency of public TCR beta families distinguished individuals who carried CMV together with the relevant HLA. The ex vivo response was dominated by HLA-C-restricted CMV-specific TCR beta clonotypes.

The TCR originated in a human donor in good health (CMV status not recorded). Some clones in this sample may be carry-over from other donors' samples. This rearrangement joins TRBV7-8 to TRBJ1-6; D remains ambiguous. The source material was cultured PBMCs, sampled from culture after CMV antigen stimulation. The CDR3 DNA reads TGTGCCAGCACCCGTATGAAAACTGGCTCCTATAATTCACCCCTCCACTTT. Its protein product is CASTRMKTGSYNSPLHF.